What follows are 6 T cell receptor beta chains derived from one specimen sequenced in a study of cytomegalovirus exposure and HLA in healthy donors. PCR involved 60 Vbeta and 13 Jbeta primers. Method: immunoSEQ multiplex PCR; TCRdb's copy keeps in-frame clones and lacks some. The sample consists of about 130,000 clones, 80% to 90% of them appearing once. The specimen sequenced was PBMCs. The receptor source for this set is a woman aged 35 to 49 in good health and CMV-seropositive.

The rearrangement uses TRBV30 and TRBJ2-1; 7 nucleotides agree with TRBD2. There are 15 residues in the CDR3. The V segment lost 5 bases and the J segment 12 bases; nucleotides outside the gene matches: 19. From germline, CDR1 is GTSNPN and CDR2 SVGIG (reference sequence). The CDR3 coding sequence is TGTGCCTGGGTCACCGGGACTACGCCGTTTGTCGGGCAGTTCTTC. This gives the protein CAWVTGTTPFVGQFF. Variable domain in full (rest from reference TRBV30 and TRBJ2-1): SQTIHQWPATLVQPVGSPLSLECTVEGTSNPNLYWYRQAAGRGLQLLFYSVGIGQISSEVPQNLSASRPQDRQFILSSKKLLLSDSGFYLCAWVTGTTPFVGQFFGPGTRLTVL.

The chain joins TRBV9 to TRBJ2-5, with 8 bases fitting TRBD2. V gave up 0 bases and J gave up 4 bases; unmatched junction bases: 8. Germline V gene lookup returns CDR1 SGDLS and CDR2 YYNGEE. The CDR3 runs 16 residues. The CDR3 DNA reads as TGTGCCAGCAGCGTAGGGGCGGGAGGTACGGGAGAGACCCAGTACTTC. It codes for CASSVGAGGTGETQYF.

The rearrangement links TRBV28 to TRBJ2-2, with a weak D call TRBD1 (5 bases). The CDR3 sequence is 13 residues long. V was shortened by 1 base and J by 6 bases, with 6 bases between the two germline ends. Looked up from germline, CDR1 is MDHEN and CDR2 is SYDVKM. Here the CDR3 reads CASSLLGPGELFF. CDR3 in DNA: TGTGCCAGCAGTTTATTGGGGCCCGGGGAGCTGTTTTTT. Full variable domain (outside the CDR3, taken from reference TRBV28 and TRBJ2-2): DVKVTQSSRYLVKRTGEKVFLECVQDMDHENMFWYRQDPGLGLRLIYFSYDVKMKEKGDIPEGYSVSREKKERFSLILESASTNQTSMYLCASSLLGPGELFFGEGSRLTVL.

This clone was detected once. The chain carries TRBV5-1 and TRBJ2-3, with 9 bases fitting TRBD2. CDR1 and CDR2 (germline): SGHRS, YFSETQ. J gave up 8 bases and V 4 bases, and 8 bases lay outside the gene matches. This CDR3 comprises 14 residues. In DNA form, the CDR3 reads TGCGCCAGCAGCCCCGACTATAGCGGGGGTACGCAGTATTTT. Amino acid sequence: CASSPDYSGGTQYF.

V usage is TRBV15 and J usage is TRBJ2-3, with no clear D. The V end lost 0 bases, the J end lost 4 bases, and 8 bases lay between the germline ends. The CDR3 covers 14 residues. The V gene's germline CDR1 is LNHNV and CDR2 YYDKDF (reference sequence). The CDR3 reads CATSREKSPDTQYF. The CDR3 nucleotides read TGTGCCACCAGCAGAGAAAAGAGTCCAGATACGCAGTATTTT.

The rearrangement joins TRBV9 to TRBJ1-3; a weak D match, TRBD1 (5 bases). Germline assignment: CDR1 SGDLS and CDR2 YYNGEE. This CDR3 spans 16 amino acids. The germline V and J ends were trimmed by 4 bases and 2 bases, with 16 bases remaining between them. The DNA for the CDR3 is TGTGCCAGCAGCCCTCGTCAGGGAATAGCTGGAAACACCATATATTTT. This translates into CASSPRQGIAGNTIYF.